The present entry profiles one T cell receptor beta chain with its context. Its cognate antigen is unknown. This specimen comes from a study of cytomegalovirus exposure and HLA in healthy donors. Study-wide background: An analysis done earlier identified almost 120 million unique TCR beta sequences from about 179 million T cells.

Germline V gives CDR1 PRHDT, CDR2 FYEKMQ (reference sequence). The CDR3 totals 15 residues. Trimming removed 2 bases from V and 8 bases from J, with 16 bases in between. The PCR was carried out with 60 Vbeta primers and 13 Jbeta primers. Per the original data handling: Unique TCR beta chains numbered around 80 million in a later analysis, with some 9.9 million shared. The protocol was immunoSEQ multiplex PCR, while the TCRdb copy is restricted to in-frame clones and leaves out a portion. The DNA gave D and trimming, while V, J and clone size come from that table. This table holds nearly 200,000 clones, 85% to 90% found once. General study points: Later on, an analysis showed TCR association rates differing by HLA locus, with DRB1 the most and HLA-C the fewest. A list of 164 TCR beta chains associated with cytomegalovirus was given.

V and J are TRBV13 and TRBJ2-1; TRBD2 is a possible D gene (6 bases). Sequenced input: PBMCs. The sequence was obtained from a man younger than 45 in good health and CMV-seronegative. CDR3 in amino acids: CASSLLGTSLYEQFF. The CDR3 DNA follows: TGTGCCAGCAGCTTACTTGGGACTTCTCTTTATGAGCAGTTCTTC.